This T cell receptor (beta chain) was observed in a study of cytomegalovirus exposure and HLA in healthy donors. Concerning this clone itself: Its antigen is as yet unknown.

PCR involved 60 Vbeta and 13 Jbeta primers. Measured with immunoSEQ multiplex PCR; TCRdb has only the in-frame clones, and not every one. Of under 150,000 clones listed, around 82% are singletons. Study-level findings and limits: In a later analysis, about 17,000 TCR beta sequences were associated with HLA alleles at 0.05 false discovery rate. Looking again later, the authors saw that most CMV-associated TCR beta chains seemed HLA-restricted.

The V gene's germline CDR1 is SQVTM and CDR2 ANQGSEA. The CDR3 is 15 amino acids. Trimming stripped 7 bases from V and 0 bases from J, with 13 bases between. The receptor's source is a male donor in good health and CMV-seropositive. The J gene is TRBJ2-6, the V gene TRBV29-1, with D perhaps matching TRBD2 (5 bases). The sequencing sample was made of PBMCs. The CDR3 sequence is CSAASKHSGANVLTF. The CDR3 DNA reads TGCAGCGCCGCTAGCAAGCACTCTGGGGCCAACGTCCTGACTTTC.